This entry concerns a single T cell receptor beta chain. Clones were read by immunoSEQ multiplex PCR, and TCRdb kept only the in-frame ones, dropping some. The data show fewer than 300,000 clones, roughly 77% seen once. This specimen belongs to a study of blood T cell repertoires in COVID-19. Study information: Spain, Italy and the United States supplied samples that represented acute and convalescent COVID-19. Sources were T cells, B-cell-depleted T cells, or PBMCs; the material itself was cDNA or gDNA.

The CDR3 has 13 residues. V was clipped by 5 bases and J by 6 bases, with 14 bases between them. The chain is built from TRBV12-3 or TRBV12-4 and TRBJ2-7; a weak D match, TRBD1 (6 bases). This TCR was sampled from a woman of 80 years or more with acute or convalescent COVID-19. Sequencing was carried out using peripheral blood. The CDR3 loop reads CASSQDYRAEQYF. The CDR3 DNA reads TGTGCCAGCAGTCAGGATTACAGGGCCGAGCAGTACTTC.